This TCR beta chain was profiled in a study of T cell responses to AZD1222 COVID-19 vaccine. To note about this clone: The target antigen is unknown.

Overall study results and limits: An increase in Spike-specific TCR breadth and depth was observed after two AZD1222 doses. Sampling captured repertoires only after the peak T cell response.

Per germline, CDR1 MDHEN and CDR2 SYDVKM. V shed 5 bases and J 7 bases; nucleotides not matched to a gene: 13. This CDR3 is 16 amino acids long. The method was immunoSEQ multiplex PCR; TCRdb's version includes in-frame clones alone and lacks a portion of them. This sample has 120,000 to 150,000 clones, with approximately 88% found just once. The sequencing used peripheral blood, collected on day 0 of AZD1222 vaccination. The clonotype was recovered from an adult in good health. The chain joins TRBV28 to TRBJ1-4, with 7 bases aligning to TRBD1. CDR3 protein: CASSLTPGTEFEKLFF. CDR3 coding DNA: TGTGCCAGCAGTCTCACACCCGGGACAGAGTTTGAAAAACTGTTTTTT.